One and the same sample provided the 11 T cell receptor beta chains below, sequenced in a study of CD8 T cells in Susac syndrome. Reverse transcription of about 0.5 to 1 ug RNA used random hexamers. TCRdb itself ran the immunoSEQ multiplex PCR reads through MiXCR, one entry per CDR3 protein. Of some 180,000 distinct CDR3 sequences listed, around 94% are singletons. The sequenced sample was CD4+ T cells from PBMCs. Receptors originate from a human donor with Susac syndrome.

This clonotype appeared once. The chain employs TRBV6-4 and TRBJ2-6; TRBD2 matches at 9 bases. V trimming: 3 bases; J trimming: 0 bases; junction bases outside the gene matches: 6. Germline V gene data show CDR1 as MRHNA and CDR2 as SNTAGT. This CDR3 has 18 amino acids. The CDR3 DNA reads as TGTGCCAGCAGTGAAACGGAGCGGGGGGTCTCTGGGGCCAACGTCCTGACTTTC. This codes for CASSETERGVSGANVLTF.

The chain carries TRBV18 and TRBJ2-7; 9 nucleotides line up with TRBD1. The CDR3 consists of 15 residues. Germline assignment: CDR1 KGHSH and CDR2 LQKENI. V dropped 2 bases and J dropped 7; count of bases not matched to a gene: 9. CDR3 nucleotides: TGTGCCAGCTCACCAAACAGGGGGCCCCGAGAGGAGCAGTACTTC. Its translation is CASSPNRGPREEQYF.

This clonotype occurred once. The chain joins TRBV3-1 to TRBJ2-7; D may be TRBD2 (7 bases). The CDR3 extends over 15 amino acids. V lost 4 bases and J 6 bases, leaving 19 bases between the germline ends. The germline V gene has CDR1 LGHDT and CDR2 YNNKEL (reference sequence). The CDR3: CASSLRGGQVGEQYF. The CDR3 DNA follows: TGTGCCAGCAGCCTGAGGGGGGGGCAGGTTGGCGAGCAGTACTTC.

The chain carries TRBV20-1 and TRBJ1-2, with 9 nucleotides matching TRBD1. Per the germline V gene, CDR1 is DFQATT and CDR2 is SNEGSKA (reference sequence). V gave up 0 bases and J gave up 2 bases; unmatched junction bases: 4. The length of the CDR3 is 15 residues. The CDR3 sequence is CSARDWGQGNYGYTF. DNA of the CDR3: TGCAGTGCTAGAGATTGGGGACAGGGAAACTATGGCTACACCTTC.

Here the CDR3 reads CASSSTDMAGGYEQYF. CDR3 coding DNA: TGTGCCAGCAGCTCAACCGACATGGCCGGGGGCTACGAGCAGTACTTC. The chain is built from TRBV11-2 and TRBJ2-7; tentative D call: TRBD2 (6 bases). V lost 4 bases, J lost 3 bases, and 19 bases lay in between. The CDR3 runs 16 residues. Looked up from germline, CDR1 is SGHAT and CDR2 is FQNNGV.

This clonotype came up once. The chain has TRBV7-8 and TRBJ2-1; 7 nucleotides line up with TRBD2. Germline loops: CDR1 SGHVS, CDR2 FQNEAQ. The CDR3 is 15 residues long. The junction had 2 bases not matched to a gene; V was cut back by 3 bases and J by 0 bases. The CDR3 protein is CASSFSGLSYNEQFF. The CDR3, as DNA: TGTGCCAGCAGCTTTAGCGGGCTCTCCTACAATGAGCAGTTCTTC.

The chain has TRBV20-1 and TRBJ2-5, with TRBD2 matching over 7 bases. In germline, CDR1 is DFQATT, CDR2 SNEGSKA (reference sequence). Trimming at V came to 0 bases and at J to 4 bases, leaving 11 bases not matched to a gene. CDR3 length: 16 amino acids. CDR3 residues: CSARDTRVGGLETQYF. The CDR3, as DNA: TGCAGTGCTAGAGATACGAGGGTCGGGGGGTTAGAGACCCAGTACTTC.

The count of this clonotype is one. Here the CDR3 DNA reads TGTGCCAGCAGCGCCCCGATCAATGAGCAGTTCTTC. It specifies CASSAPINEQFF. This chain links TRBV7-8 with TRBJ2-1; no reliable D call. The V gene lost 5 bases and the J gene lost 6 bases, with 8 bases spanning the gap. The CDR3 is 12 residues long. Germline assignment: CDR1 SGHVS and CDR2 FQNEAQ.

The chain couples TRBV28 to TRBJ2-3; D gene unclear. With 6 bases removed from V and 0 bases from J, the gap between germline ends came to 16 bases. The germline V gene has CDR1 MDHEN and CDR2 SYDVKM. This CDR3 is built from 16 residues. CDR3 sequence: CASSHQSARSTDTQYF. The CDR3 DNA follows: TGTGCCAGCAGCCACCAAAGTGCCAGAAGCACAGATACGCAGTATTTT.

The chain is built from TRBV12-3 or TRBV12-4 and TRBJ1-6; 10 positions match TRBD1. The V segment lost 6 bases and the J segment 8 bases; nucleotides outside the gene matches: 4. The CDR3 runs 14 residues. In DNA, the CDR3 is TGTGCCAGCAGACTGACAGGGGGCGATTCACCCCTCCACTTT. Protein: CASRLTGGDSPLHF.

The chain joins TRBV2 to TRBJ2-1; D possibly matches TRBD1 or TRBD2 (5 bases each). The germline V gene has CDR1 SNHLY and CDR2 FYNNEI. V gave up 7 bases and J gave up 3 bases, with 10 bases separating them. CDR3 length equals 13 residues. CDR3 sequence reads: CASKGTDYNEQFF. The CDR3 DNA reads TGTGCCAGCAAAGGGACGGACTACAATGAGCAGTTCTTC.